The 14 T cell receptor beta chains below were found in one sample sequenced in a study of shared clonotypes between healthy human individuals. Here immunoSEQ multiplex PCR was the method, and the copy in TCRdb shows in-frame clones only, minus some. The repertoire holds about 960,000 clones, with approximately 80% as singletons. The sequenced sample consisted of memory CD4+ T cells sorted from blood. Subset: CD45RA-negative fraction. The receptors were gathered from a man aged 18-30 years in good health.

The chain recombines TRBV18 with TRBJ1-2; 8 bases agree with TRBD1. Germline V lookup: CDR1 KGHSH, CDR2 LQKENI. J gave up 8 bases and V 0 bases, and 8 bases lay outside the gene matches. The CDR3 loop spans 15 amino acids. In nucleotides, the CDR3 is TGTGCCAGCTCACCACCGGGCCCGACAGGGGACGGCTACACCTTC. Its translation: CASSPPGPTGDGYTF.

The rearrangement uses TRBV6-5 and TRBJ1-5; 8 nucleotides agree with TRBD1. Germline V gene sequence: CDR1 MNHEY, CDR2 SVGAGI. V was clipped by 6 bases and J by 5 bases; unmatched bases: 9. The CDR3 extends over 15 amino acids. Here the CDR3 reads CASSPSWTGHQPQHF. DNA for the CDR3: TGTGCCAGCAGCCCCAGTTGGACAGGGCATCAGCCCCAGCATTTT.

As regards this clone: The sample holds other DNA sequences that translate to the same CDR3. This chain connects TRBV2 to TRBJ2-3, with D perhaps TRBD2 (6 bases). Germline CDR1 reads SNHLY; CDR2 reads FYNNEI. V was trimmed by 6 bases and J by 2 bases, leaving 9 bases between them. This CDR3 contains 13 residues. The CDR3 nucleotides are TGTGCCAGCAGGAGACTAGTCACAGATACGCAGTATTTT. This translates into CASRRLVTDTQYF. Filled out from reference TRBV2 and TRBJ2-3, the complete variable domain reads EPEVTQTPSHQVTQMGQEVILRCVPISNHLYFYWYRQILGQKVEFLVSFYNNEISEKSEIFDDQFSVERPDGSNFTLKIRSTKLEDSAMYFCASRRLVTDTQYFGPGTRLTVL.

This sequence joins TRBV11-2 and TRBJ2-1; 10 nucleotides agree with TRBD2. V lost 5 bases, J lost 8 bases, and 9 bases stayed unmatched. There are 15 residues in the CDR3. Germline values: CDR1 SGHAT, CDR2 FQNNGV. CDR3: CASSPYAGLAYEQFF. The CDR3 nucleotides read TGTGCCAGCAGCCCCTATGCGGGACTAGCGTATGAGCAGTTCTTC.

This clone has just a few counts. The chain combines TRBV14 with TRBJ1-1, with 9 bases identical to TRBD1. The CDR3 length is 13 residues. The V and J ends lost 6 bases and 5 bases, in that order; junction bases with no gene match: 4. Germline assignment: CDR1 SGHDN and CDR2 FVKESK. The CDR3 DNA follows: TGTGCCAGCAGACAGGGGGCATTTACTGAAGCTTTCTTT. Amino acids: CASRQGAFTEAFF. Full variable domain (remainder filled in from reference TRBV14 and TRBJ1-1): EAGVTQFPSHSVIEKGQTVTLRCDPISGHDNLYWYRRVMGKEIKFLLHFVKESKQDESGMPNNRFLAERTGGTYSTLKVQPAELEDSGVYFCASRQGAFTEAFFGQGTRLTVV.

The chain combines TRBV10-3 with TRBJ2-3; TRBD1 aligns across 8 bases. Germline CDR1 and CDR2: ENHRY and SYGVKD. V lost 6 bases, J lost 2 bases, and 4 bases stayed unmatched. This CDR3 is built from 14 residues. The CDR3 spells CAIRQGDHTDTQYF. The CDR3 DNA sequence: TGTGCCATCAGACAGGGGGATCACACAGATACGCAGTATTTT.

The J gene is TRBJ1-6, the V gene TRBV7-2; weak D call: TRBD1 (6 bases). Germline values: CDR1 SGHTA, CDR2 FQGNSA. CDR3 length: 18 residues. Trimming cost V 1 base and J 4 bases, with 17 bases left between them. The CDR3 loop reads CASSLGTGWGRYNSPLHF. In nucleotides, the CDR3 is TGTGCCAGCAGCTTAGGAACAGGGTGGGGGAGGTATAATTCACCCCTCCACTTT.

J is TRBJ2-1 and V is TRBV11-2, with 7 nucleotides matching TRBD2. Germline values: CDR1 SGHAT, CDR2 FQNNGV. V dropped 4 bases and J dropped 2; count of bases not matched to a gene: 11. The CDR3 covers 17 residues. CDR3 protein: CASSSRGGAGTYNEQFF. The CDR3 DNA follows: TGTGCCAGCAGCTCCCGCGGAGGAGCGGGGACCTACAATGAGCAGTTCTTC.

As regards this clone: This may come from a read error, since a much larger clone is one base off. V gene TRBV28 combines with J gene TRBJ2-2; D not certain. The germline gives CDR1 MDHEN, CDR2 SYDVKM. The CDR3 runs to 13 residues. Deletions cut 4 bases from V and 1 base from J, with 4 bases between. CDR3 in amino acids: CASSWGNTGELFF. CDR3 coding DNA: TGTGCCAGCAGTTGGGGGAACACCGGGGAGCTGTTTTTT. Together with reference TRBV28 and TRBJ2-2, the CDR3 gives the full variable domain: DVKVTQSSRYLVKRTGEKVFLECVQDMDHENMFWYRQDPGLGLRLIYFSYDVKMKEKGDIPEGYSVSREKKERFSLILESASTNQTSMYLCASSWGNTGELFFGEGSRLTVL.

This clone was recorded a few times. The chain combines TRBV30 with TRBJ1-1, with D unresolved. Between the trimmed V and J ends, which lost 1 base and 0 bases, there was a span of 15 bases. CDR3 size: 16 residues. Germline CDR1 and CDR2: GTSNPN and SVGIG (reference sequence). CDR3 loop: CAWSGGFSVMNTEAFF. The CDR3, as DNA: TGTGCCTGGAGTGGGGGTTTCTCAGTCATGAACACTGAAGCTTTCTTT.

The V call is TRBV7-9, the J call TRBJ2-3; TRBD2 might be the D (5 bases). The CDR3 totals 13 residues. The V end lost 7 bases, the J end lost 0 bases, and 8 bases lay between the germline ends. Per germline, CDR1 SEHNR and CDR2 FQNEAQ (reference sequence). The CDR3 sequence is CASNEGSTDTQYF. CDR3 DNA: TGTGCCAGCAATGAGGGTAGCACAGATACGCAGTATTTT.

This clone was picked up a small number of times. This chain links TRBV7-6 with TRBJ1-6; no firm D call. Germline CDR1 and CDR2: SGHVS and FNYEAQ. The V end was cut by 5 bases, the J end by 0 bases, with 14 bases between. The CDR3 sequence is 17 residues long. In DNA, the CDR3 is TGTGCCAGCAGCCAAACTGGACTGAGCTCCTATAATTCACCCCTCCACTTT. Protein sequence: CASSQTGLSSYNSPLHF.

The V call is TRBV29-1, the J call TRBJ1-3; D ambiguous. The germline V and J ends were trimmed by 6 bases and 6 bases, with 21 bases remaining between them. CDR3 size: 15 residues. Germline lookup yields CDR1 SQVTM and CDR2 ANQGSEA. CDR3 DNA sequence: TGCAGCGTCGCCTGGACCCCTTTAACTGAAAACACCATATATTTT. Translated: CSVAWTPLTENTIYF.

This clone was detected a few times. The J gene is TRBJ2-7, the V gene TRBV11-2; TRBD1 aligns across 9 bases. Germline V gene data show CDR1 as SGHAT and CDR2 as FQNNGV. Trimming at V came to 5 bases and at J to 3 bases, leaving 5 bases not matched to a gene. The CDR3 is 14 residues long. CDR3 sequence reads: CASSPRQGVYEQYF. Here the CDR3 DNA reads TGTGCCAGCAGCCCGCGACAGGGGGTCTACGAGCAGTACTTC.